The 15 T cell receptor beta chains listed next were all sequenced from one sample in a study of CD8 T cells in ankylosing spondylitis. Whole-study results and caveats: Among TCR beta sequences, a motif of fewer than 10 highly homologous variants appeared characteristic of ankylosing spondylitis blood.

Each CDR3 protein is one row after TCRdb ran MiXCR on the 5' RACE reads. Of under 850,000 distinct CDR3 sequences listed, 19% are singletons. No cognate antigen is known for these TCRs. The sample comprised blood, either unsorted or a sorted T cell fraction (not recorded which). These receptor sequences come from a male donor with ankylosing spondylitis.

The V call is TRBV18, the J call TRBJ1-1; possibly TRBD1 for D (6 bases). There are 16 residues in the CDR3. Trimming removed 1 base at V and 11 bases at J, with 23 bases between. Germline V gene data show CDR1 as KGHSH and CDR2 as LQKENI. CDR3 in amino acids: CASSPLLLSGGASAFF. CDR3 nucleotide sequence: TGTGCCAGCTCACCACTCCTACTTTCGGGGGGCGCGAGTGCTTTCTTT.

This clonotype was counted only a few times. V usage is TRBV6-1 and J usage is TRBJ1-4; perhaps TRBD1 as D (5 bases). CDR3 length: 13 residues. Germline V CDR1 and CDR2: MNHNS, SASEGT. The V end was cut by 11 bases, the J end by 5 bases, with 15 bases between. DNA of the CDR3: TGTGCCGTTGCTTGGACAATGAATGAAAAACTGTTTTTT. Translated, it gives CAVAWTMNEKLFF.

A few counts support this clonotype. J is TRBJ2-1 and V is TRBV20-1; 7 bases are a match to TRBD2. The germline gives CDR1 DFQATT, CDR2 SNEGSKA (reference sequence). The CDR3 is 14 amino acids. J was trimmed by 0 bases and V by 6 bases; bases with no gene match: 5. The CDR3 loop is CSAYGLDSYNEQFF. CDR3 in DNA: TGCAGTGCCTATGGACTAGACTCCTACAATGAGCAGTTCTTC.

This clonotype was observed a handful of times. The rearrangement links TRBV20-1 to TRBJ2-1; 9 bases map to TRBD2. The germline gives CDR1 DFQATT, CDR2 SNEGSKA (reference sequence). Trimming took 3 bases from V and 3 from J; bases not matched to a gene: 3. The CDR3 contains 14 residues. The CDR3 coding sequence is TGCAGTGCTAGTGGCGGGGGGGTCTACAATGAGCAGTTCTTC. Residues: CSASGGGVYNEQFF.

This clonotype appeared once. The rearrangement joins TRBV9 to TRBJ2-3; 8 nucleotides agree with TRBD2. CDR1 is SGDLS and CDR2 is YYNGEE in the germline V gene. J was trimmed by 6 bases and V by 3 bases; bases with no gene match: 12. The CDR3 is 16 residues long. The CDR3 DNA reads as TGTGCCAGCAGCGCGGCGGGGGGCGGGGCGGGGGATACGCAGTATTTT. Translating it yields CASSAAGGGAGDTQYF.

The chain carries TRBV12-5 and TRBJ2-7; 9 bases map to TRBD1. The CDR3 consists of 16 residues. Per germline, CDR1 LGHNT and CDR2 FRNRAP. J gave up 4 bases and V 2 bases, and 9 bases lay outside the gene matches. CDR3 bases: TGTGCTAGTGGTTTGCCGCCGGGACAGGGTAGTTACGAGCAGTACTTC. This gives the protein CASGLPPGQGSYEQYF.

The chain couples TRBV6-2 or TRBV6-3 to TRBJ1-1, with D possibly being TRBD1 (6 bases). CDR1 MNHEY and CDR2 SVGEGT come from the germline V gene. The CDR3 has 12 amino acids. The CDR3 nucleotides read TGTGGGGTCGGGGGGCCGCACACTGAAGCTTTCTTT. Translation gives CGVGGPHTEAFF.

This clonotype has a handful of counts. The chain employs TRBV7-9 and TRBJ1-1; D remains unclear. Trimming pared 2 bases from V and 5 bases from J, leaving 6 bases between. The germline V gene encodes CDR1 SEHNR and CDR2 FQNEAQ (reference sequence). CDR3 size: 12 residues. The CDR3 region has the DNA TGTGCCAGCAGCTTAATGCGGACTGAAGCTTTCTTT. As protein: CASSLMRTEAFF.

This chain joins TRBV27 and TRBJ2-7; D gene ambiguous. Deletions cut 5 bases from V and 3 bases from J, with 17 bases between. Germline values: CDR1 MNHEY, CDR2 SMNVEV (reference sequence). The CDR3 runs 15 residues. The CDR3 protein is CASSLPGENGYEQYF. The DNA of the CDR3 is TGTGCCAGCAGTCTCCCGGGCGAGAATGGCTACGAGCAGTACTTC.

V and J are TRBV7-9 and TRBJ1-1, with D perhaps TRBD1 (6 bases). V lost 4 bases to trimming and J lost 5 bases, with 17 bases between them. This CDR3 is 15 amino acids long. Germline CDR1 and CDR2: SEHNR and FQNEAQ (reference sequence). CDR3: CASSWGGGVGTEAFF. CDR3 in DNA: TGTGCCAGCAGCTGGGGTGGGGGCGTAGGGACTGAAGCTTTCTTT.

This clonotype appeared a single time. The chain is built from TRBV5-5 and TRBJ2-1, with 10 positions matching TRBD1. V shed 4 bases, J shed 6 bases, and the junction held 10 bases outside the gene matches. The CDR3 has 16 amino acids. Germline CDR1 SGHKS, CDR2 YYEKEE (reference sequence). The CDR3 is CASSQPGQGTSNEQFF. In nucleotides, the CDR3 is TGTGCCAGCAGCCAACCGGGACAGGGGACCTCCAATGAGCAGTTCTTC. Filled out from reference TRBV5-5 and TRBJ2-1, the complete variable domain reads DAGVTQSPTHLIKTRGQQVTLRCSPISGHKSVSWYQQVLGQGPQFIFQYYEKEERGRGNFPDRFSARQFPNYSSELNVNALLLGDSALYLCASSQPGQGTSNEQFFGPGTRLTVL.

Worth noting for this clonotype: One junction end disagrees with the germline gene, perhaps due to a read error. The chain combines TRBV24-1 with TRBJ2-1; D may correspond to TRBD1 or TRBD2 (5 bases each). This CDR3 spans 14 amino acids. Germline V gene data show CDR1 as KGHDR and CDR2 as SFDVKD. CDR3 sequence: CATSATGRANEQSF. Written as DNA, the CDR3 is TGTGCCACCAGTGCTACGGGACGAGCAAATGAGCAGTCCTTC.

The rearrangement links TRBV6-1 to TRBJ2-1; D gene ambiguous. CDR3 size: 13 residues. Trimming removed 1 base from V and 9 bases from J, with 10 bases in between. CDR1 is MNHNS, CDR2 SASEGT, per germline. CDR3 sequence reads: CASSEVVESEQFF. The CDR3 DNA reads TGTGCCAGCAGTGAAGTAGTAGAAAGTGAGCAGTTCTTC.

J is TRBJ2-3 and V is TRBV24-1, with D perhaps matching TRBD1 (5 bases). The V end lost 4 bases, the J end lost 1 base, and 5 bases lay between the germline ends. CDR1 is KGHDR, CDR2 SFDVKD, per germline. This CDR3 spans 13 amino acids. The DNA of the CDR3 is TGTGCCACCAGTGAAGGGGGCACAGATACGCAGTATTTT. The encoded protein is CATSEGGTDTQYF.

The V gene is TRBV20-1, the J gene TRBJ2-7, with D perhaps matching TRBD1 or TRBD2 (5 bases each). There are 13 residues in the CDR3. Trimming removed 5 bases from V and 3 bases from J, with 14 bases in between. Germline V CDR1 and CDR2: DFQATT, SNEGSKA (reference sequence). The chain's CDR3 is CSARQPGFYEQYF. For the CDR3, the DNA is TGCAGTGCTCGACAGCCGGGATTCTACGAGCAGTACTTC.